This section outlines one T cell receptor (beta chain) sequence together with its context. V trimming: 3 bases; J trimming: 0 bases; junction bases outside the gene matches: 13. This CDR3 comprises 20 residues. Germline assignment: CDR1 SGHRS and CDR2 YFSETQ. Assay used: immunoSEQ multiplex PCR; TCRdb lists only in-frame clones, some missing. The data hold fewer than 150,000 clones, with 70% to 90% observed a single time. This entry belongs to a study of blood T cell repertoires in COVID-19. Material for sequencing was peripheral blood. The TCR sequence derives from a human donor in a cohort sampled during active COVID-19. The V and J genes are TRBV5-1 and TRBJ2-6, with TRBD1 matching over 9 bases. This chain's CDR3 is CASSSFDRGTSGSGANVLTF. The CDR3 bases are TGCGCCAGCAGCTCTTTCGACAGGGGGACATCAGGCTCTGGGGCCAACGTCCTGACTTTC.